This T cell receptor beta chain was retrieved from a study of blood T cell repertoires in COVID-19. Whole-study context: The cDNA or gDNA used as material had been derived from T cells, B-cell-depleted T cells, or PBMCs.

Authors' methods: Quantification of nucleated cells was approximated via reference gene primer amplification. Profiled with immunoSEQ multiplex PCR; TCRdb holds only in-frame clones, not every one. That table supplies the V and J calls and clone size; D and trimming were determined from the DNA. The sample contains over 150,000 clones, around 83% of which appear only once. This clone was seen more than once but under ten times. The V gene's germline CDR1 is SGHAT and CDR2 FQNNGV. The CDR3 has 16 amino acids. The germline V and J ends were trimmed by 5 bases and 2 bases, with 15 bases remaining between them.

The chain joins TRBV11-2 to TRBJ1-4; D is uncertain. What was sequenced was peripheral blood. The source of this sequence is a woman aged 70 to 79 who had recovered from COVID-19. The CDR3 spells CASSPRTGSTNEKLFF. CDR3 bases: TGTGCCAGCAGCCCCAGGACGGGGAGCACTAATGAAAAACTGTTTTTT.